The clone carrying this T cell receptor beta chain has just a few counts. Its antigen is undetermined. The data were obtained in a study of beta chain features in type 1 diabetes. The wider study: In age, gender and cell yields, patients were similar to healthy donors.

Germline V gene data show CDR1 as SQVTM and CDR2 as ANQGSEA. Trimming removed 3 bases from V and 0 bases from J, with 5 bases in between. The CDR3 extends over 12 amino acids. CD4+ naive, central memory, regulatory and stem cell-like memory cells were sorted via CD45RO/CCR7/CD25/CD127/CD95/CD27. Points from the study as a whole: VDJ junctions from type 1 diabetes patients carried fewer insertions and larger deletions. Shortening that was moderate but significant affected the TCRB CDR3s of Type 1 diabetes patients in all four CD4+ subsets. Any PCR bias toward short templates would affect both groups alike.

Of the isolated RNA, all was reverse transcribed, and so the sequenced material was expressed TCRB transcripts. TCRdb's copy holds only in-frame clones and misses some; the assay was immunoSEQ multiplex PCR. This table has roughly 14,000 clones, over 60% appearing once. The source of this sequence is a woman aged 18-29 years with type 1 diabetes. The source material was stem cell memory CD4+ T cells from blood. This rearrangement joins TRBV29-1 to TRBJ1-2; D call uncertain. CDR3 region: CSVDLPNYGYTF. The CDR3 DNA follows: TGCAGCGTTGATCTCCCTAACTATGGCTACACCTTC. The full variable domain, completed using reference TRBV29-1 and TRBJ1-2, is SAVISQKPSRDICQRGTSLTIQCQVDSQVTMMFWYRQQPGQSLTLIATANQGSEATYESGFVIDKFPISRPNLTFSTLTVSNMSPEDSSIYLCSVDLPNYGYTFGSGTRLTVV.